This T cell receptor beta chain comes out of a study of shared clonotypes between healthy human individuals. The study's findings and limits: Clonotype sharing among donors was thought likely to change with sequencing depth.

Notes on this clone: Antigen unknown.

Assay used: immunoSEQ multiplex PCR; TCRdb lists only in-frame clones, some missing. The data show about 480,000 clones, about 80% seen once. The length of the CDR3 is 12 residues. CDR1 GTSNPN and CDR2 SVGIG come from the germline V gene (reference sequence). Trimming removed 6 bases at V and 2 bases at J, with 11 bases between. The TCR was taken from a woman aged 40-49 years in good health. Some clones in this sample may be carry-over from other donors' samples. Input material: PBMCs. This chain connects TRBV30 to TRBJ2-7; the D gene is possibly TRBD2 (6 bases). CDR3: CACTGTPYEQYF. The CDR3 DNA sequence: TGTGCCTGCACCGGGACTCCCTACGAGCAGTACTTC.